This T cell receptor beta chain appears in the sequencing data of a study of T cell repertoires in cytomegalovirus infection. Study in general: Public TCR beta signatures indicated both CMV infection and matching HLA type.

The study's findings and limits: Cumulative public TCR beta family frequency identified carriers of CMV plus the relevant HLA.

TCRdb redid the calling of the reads with MiXCR, one entry per CDR3 protein. The repertoire holds hundreds of thousands of distinct CDR3 sequences, with 15% to 20% as singletons. This clonotype was detected ten times or more. What it recognizes is unknown. This CDR3 is 16 amino acids long. Trimming removed 1 base from V and 1 base from J; junction bases left unmatched: 6. Germline lookup yields CDR1 SGHVS and CDR2 FQNEAQ. The sequencing input was PBMCs. The chain is built from TRBV7-8 and TRBJ1-2, with 7 bases aligning to TRBD1. This receptor was obtained from a human donor in good health (CMV status not recorded). Some clones in this sample may be carry-over from other donors' samples. CDR3 coding DNA: TGTGCCAGCAGCTTAGTAGGGCAGGGGGTTAACTATGGCTACACCTTC. This encodes CASSLVGQGVNYGYTF.